This T cell receptor beta chain was profiled in a study of blood T cell repertoires in COVID-19. Study background: From the United States, Italy and Spain came samples of acute and convalescent COVID-19. T cells, B-cell-depleted T cells, or PBMCs supplied cDNA or gDNA.

Germline CDR1 is MGHRA and CDR2 is YSYEKL. The CDR3 covers 20 residues. Unmatched junction bases numbered 13, after V lost 2 bases and J lost 0 bases. Source study methods: Scientists estimated how many nucleated cells there were by amplifying reference gene primers. The protocol was immunoSEQ multiplex PCR, while the TCRdb copy is restricted to in-frame clones and leaves out a portion. The D gene and trimming were derived from the DNA, and the V and J assignments and clone size from that table. The table shows approximately 210,000 clones, with 83% occurring only once. The sequence derives from a man aged 45-65 years with active or convalescent COVID-19. Sequenced: peripheral blood. The gene calls are TRBV4-1 and TRBJ2-1, with 10 bases identical to TRBD2. CDR3 nucleotides: TGCGCCAGCAGCCAACAAGGGCTAGCGGGGGTTACGTTCTCCTACAATGAGCAGTTCTTC. Translating gives CASSQQGLAGVTFSYNEQFF.